The rows below give T cell receptor beta chains drawn from one sample of a study of T cell repertoires in cytomegalovirus infection. The antigens these receptors bind are not known. TCRdb analysed the reads with MiXCR anew, one entry per CDR3 protein. Among 70,000 to 95,000 distinct CDR3 sequences listed, around 28% were seen once. Source: CD8+ T cells from cultured PBMCs, taken from culture after CMV antigen stimulation. The receptors shown here come from a human donor in good health (CMV status not recorded). Some clones in this sample may be carry-over from other donors' samples. Each CDR3 is given with its conserved first and last residue. The D gene is left open where the match is weak.

D | J | V | CDR3
- | TRBJ2-5 | TRBV7-6 | CASSLAGGQETQYF
- | TRBJ2-7 | TRBV7-2 | CASSSPGTYEQYF
TRBD2 | TRBJ2-1 | TRBV6-5 | CASSPMGLAVGIGQFF
- | TRBJ2-1 | TRBV7-3 | CASSPDTGYNEQFF
- | TRBJ2-2 | TRBV4-1 | CASRQGSGTGELFF
- | TRBJ1-4 | TRBV7-3 | CASSFGLGQNEKLFF
- | TRBJ2-5 | TRBV7-9 | CASTPLNQETQYF
- | TRBJ2-2 | TRBV6-5 | CASSYSTGADGELFF
TRBD1 | TRBJ2-1 | TRBV27 | CASSVTGFSSYNEQFF
TRBD2 | TRBJ2-1 | TRBV7-6 | CASSHGGGYNEQFF
TRBD1 | TRBJ1-2 | TRBV27 | CASSPQGALNYGYTF
- | TRBJ2-1 | TRBV14 | CASSQREGSISYNEQFF
- | TRBJ2-1 | TRBV5-1 | CASSIGGSPTYGNEQFF
- | TRBJ2-7 | TRBV2 | CASSGLGGTYEQYF
- | TRBJ2-2 | TRBV20-1 | CSARDPWNTGELFF
- | TRBJ1-1 | TRBV10-3 | CAISESGVVAFF
- | TRBJ1-1 | TRBV7-6 | CASSPQVGTTEAFF
- | TRBJ1-2 | TRBV12-3/TRBV12-4 | CASSRMGGSESGYTF
- | TRBJ2-2 | TRBV12-3/TRBV12-4 | CASSLPLSAGTGELFF
- | TRBJ1-2 | TRBV7-6 | CASSPGQFNYGYTF
- | TRBJ1-5 | TRBV5-4 | CARVGYQPQHF
- | TRBJ2-7 | TRBV12-3/TRBV12-4 | CASTQDWAGEQYF
TRBD2 | TRBJ2-2 | TRBV5-4 | CASGSSGGAIGELFF
- | TRBJ2-1 | TRBV6-1 | CASSGGVGAYNEQFF
- | TRBJ1-1 | TRBV7-8 | CASSDPGRGMNTEAFF
- | TRBJ2-7 | TRBV7-6 | CASSLDSSNSYEQYF
- | TRBJ1-2 | TRBV3-1 | CASSQLIGAGRDGYTF
TRBD1 | TRBJ2-1 | TRBV19 | CASNPTGSYNEQFF
- | TRBJ2-7 | TRBV7-9 | CASSPSPRYEQYF
- | TRBJ1-1 | TRBV19 | CASSPVDQEAFF
- | TRBJ1-2 | TRBV4-3 | CASSQDYRTENYGYTF
- | TRBJ2-3 | TRBV7-1 | CASSSGGELTDTQYF
- | TRBJ1-4 | TRBV25-1 | CASSESGATNEKLFF
- | TRBJ2-3 | TRBV7-4 | CASSLGGRPDTQYF
- | TRBJ2-3 | TRBV4-2 | CASSQVWVGTDTQYF